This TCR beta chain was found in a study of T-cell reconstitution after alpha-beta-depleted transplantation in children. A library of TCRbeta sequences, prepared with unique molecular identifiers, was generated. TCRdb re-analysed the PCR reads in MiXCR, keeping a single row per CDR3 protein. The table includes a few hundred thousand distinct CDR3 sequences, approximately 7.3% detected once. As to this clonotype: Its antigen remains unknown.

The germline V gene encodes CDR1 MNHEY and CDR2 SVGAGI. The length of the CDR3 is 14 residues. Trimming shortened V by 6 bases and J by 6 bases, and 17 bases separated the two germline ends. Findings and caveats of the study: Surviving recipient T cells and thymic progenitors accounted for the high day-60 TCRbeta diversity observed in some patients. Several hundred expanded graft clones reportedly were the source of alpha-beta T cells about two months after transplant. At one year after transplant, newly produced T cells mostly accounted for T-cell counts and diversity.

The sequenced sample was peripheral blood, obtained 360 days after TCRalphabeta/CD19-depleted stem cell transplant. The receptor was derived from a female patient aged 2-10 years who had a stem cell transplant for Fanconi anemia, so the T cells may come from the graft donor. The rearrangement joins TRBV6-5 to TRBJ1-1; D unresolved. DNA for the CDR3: TGTGCCAGCAGCCTACATCGGGGTGGGGCTGAAGCTTTCTTT. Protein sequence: CASSLHRGGAEAFF.